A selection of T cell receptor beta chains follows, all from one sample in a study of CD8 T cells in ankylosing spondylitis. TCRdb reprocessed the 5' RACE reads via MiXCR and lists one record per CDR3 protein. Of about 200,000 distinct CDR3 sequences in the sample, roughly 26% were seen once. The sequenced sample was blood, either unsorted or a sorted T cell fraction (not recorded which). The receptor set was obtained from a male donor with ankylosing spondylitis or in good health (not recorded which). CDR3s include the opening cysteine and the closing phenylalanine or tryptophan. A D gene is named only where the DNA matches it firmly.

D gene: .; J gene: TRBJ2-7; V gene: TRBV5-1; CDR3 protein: CASSRGAGESYEQYF
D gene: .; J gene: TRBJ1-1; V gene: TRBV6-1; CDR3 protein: CASSKTAGNTEAFF
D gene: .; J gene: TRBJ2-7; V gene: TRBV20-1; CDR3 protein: CSALGQRYEQYF
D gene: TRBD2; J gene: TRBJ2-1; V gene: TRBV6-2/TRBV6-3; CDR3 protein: CASRKTSGSRSYNEQFF
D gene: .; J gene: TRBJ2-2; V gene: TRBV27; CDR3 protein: CASSFWFRAGNTGELFF
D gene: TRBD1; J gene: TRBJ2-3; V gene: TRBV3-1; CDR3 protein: CASSQDLQGADTQYF
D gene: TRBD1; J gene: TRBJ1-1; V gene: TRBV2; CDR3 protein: CASSLDRVMNTEAFF
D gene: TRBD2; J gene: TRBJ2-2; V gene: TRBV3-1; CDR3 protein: CASSQFGLAGHTGELFF
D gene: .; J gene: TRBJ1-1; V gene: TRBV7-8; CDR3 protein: CASSRPRGGGLNTEAFF
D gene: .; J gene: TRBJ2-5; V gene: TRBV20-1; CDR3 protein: CSAPKRLGQETQYF
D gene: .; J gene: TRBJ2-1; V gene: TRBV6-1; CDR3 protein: CASSRDRRKHNEQFF
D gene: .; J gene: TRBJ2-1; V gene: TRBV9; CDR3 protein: CASSVDAPAGEQFF
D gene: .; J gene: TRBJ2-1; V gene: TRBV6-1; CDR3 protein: CASSRVGSYNEQFF
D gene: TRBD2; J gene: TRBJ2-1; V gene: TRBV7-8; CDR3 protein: CASSLGAGARHNEQFF
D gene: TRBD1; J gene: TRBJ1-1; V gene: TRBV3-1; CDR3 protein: CASVRGQGYTEAFF
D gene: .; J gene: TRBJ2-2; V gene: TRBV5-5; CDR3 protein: CASIPPGAVSTGELFF
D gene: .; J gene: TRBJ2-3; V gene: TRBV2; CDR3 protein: CASTFGPTDTQYF
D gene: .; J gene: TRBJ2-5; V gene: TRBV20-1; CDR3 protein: CSARDSGLSGEETQYF
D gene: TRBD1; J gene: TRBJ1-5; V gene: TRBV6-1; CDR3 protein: CASRRTGTGNQPQHF
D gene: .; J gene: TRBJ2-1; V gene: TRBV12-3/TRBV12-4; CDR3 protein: CASSRTGEQFF
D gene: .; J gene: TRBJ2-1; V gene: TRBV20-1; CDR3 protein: CSARERSSYNEQFF
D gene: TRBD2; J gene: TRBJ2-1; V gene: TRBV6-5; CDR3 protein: CASSYSTSGRAHEQFF
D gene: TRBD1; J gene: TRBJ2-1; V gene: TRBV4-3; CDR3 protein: CASSQGRQGDEQFF
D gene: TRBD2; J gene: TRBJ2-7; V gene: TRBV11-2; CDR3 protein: CASSARTSGNYEQYF
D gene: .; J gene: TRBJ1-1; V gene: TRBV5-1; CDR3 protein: CASSIQGKDTEAFF
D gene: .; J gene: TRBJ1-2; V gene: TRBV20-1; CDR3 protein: CSARAGGDGYTF
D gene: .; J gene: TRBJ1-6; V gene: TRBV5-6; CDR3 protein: CASRYGRGPNYNSPLHF
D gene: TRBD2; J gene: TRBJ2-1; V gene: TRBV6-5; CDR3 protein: CASSYLLGLAHNEQFF
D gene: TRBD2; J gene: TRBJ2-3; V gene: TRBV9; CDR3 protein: CASSVTGTSGRSDTQYF